This T cell receptor beta chain was profiled in a study of cytotoxic CD8 clonotypes in ibrutinib-treated CLL. Points from the study as a whole: There were few public clonotypes, and on treatment they contracted or stayed stable. Lymph node repertoires were not studied, and sampling times were unmatched.

Frozen PBMC stocks contributed about 1.8 micrograms of genomic DNA to the TCR beta libraries. With sequencing, the targeted depth ranged from 1 in 200,000 to 1 in 1 million T cells. Here immunoSEQ multiplex PCR was the method, and the copy in TCRdb shows in-frame clones only, minus some. The sample lists around 310,000 clones, roughly 79% occurring once. A remark on this clone: What it binds is unknown.

This CDR3 has 17 residues. The germline V gene encodes CDR1 GTSNPN and CDR2 SVGIG (reference sequence). The J segment lost 4 bases and the V segment lost 3 bases, leaving 14 bases of the junction unmatched. The clonotype comes from a human donor with chronic lymphocytic leukemia. This specimen consisted of PBMCs, obtained before ibrutinib treatment. The rearrangement uses TRBV30 and TRBJ2-7; 11 bases fit TRBD1. The CDR3 loop is CAWRPKTAGTGGYEQYF. For the CDR3, the DNA is TGTGCCTGGAGGCCTAAGACCGCCGGGACAGGGGGATACGAGCAGTACTTC.